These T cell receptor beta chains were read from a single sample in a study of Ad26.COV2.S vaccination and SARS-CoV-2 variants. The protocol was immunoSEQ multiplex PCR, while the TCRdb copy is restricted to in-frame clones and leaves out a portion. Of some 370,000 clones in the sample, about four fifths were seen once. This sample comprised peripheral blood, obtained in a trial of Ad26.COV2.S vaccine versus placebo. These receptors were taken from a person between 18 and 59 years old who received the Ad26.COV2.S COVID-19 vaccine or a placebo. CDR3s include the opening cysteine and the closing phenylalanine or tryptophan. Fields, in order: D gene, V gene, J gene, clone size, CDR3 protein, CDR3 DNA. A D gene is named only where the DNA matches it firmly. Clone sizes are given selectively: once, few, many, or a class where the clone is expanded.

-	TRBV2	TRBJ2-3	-	CASTGLRGDTQYF	TGTGCCAGCACTGGACTGCGGGGAGATACGCAGTATTTT
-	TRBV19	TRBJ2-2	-	CASSMAHGAPGELFF	TGTGCCAGTAGTATGGCCCATGGGGCCCCCGGGGAGCTGTTTTTT
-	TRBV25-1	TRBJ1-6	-	CASKDRGSYNSPLHF	TGTGCCAGCAAAGACAGAGGCTCCTATAATTCACCCCTCCACTTT
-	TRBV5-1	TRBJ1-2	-	CASRSEGVGYTF	TGCGCCAGCAGAAGCGAGGGGGTTGGCTACACCTTC
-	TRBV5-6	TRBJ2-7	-	CASSSTAGSYEQYF	TGTGCCAGCAGCTCCACCGCGGGGTCCTACGAGCAGTACTTC
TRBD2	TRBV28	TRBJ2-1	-	CASSPSGSGVNEQFF	TGTGCCAGCAGTCCTAGCGGGTCTGGCGTCAATGAGCAGTTCTTC
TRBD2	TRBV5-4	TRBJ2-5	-	CASSFGPAGYQETQYF	TGTGCCAGCAGCTTTGGTCCAGCGGGGTACCAAGAGACCCAGTACTTC
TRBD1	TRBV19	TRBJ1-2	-	CASSIGQALYGYTF	TGTGCCAGTAGTATCGGACAGGCTCTGTATGGCTACACCTTC
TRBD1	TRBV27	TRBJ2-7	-	CASSIRQGLGEQYF	TGTGCCAGCAGTATTAGACAGGGGTTGGGCGAGCAGTACTTC
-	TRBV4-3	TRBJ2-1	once	CASSQDRMGAGEQFF	TGCGCCAGCAGCCAAGATCGCATGGGGGCCGGGGAGCAGTTCTTC
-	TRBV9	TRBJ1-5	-	CASSPGGVSKPQHF	TGTGCCAGCAGCCCGGGGGGGGTTTCGAAGCCCCAGCATTTT
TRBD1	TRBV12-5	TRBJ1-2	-	CASGLVLAEWGQGAFNEDGYTF	TGTGCTAGTGGTTTGGTACTGGCGGAGTGGGGACAGGGGGCTTTTAACGAGGATGGCTACACCTTC
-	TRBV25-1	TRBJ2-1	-	CASTIDNEQFF	TGTGCCAGCACAATCGACAATGAGCAGTTCTTC
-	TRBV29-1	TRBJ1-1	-	CSVGKGTAFF	TGCAGCGTTGGTAAGGGGACCGCTTTCTTT
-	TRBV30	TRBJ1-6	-	CASFRGQGRNSPLHF	TGTGCCTCCTTTAGAGGTCAGGGTCGGAATTCACCCCTCCACTTT
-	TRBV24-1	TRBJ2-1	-	CATSDGSGTEQFF	TGTGCCACCAGTGATGGTTCCGGGACAGAGCAGTTCTTC
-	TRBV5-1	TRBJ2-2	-	CASSSNPWGELFF	TGCGCCAGCAGCTCCAACCCCTGGGGGGAGCTGTTTTTT
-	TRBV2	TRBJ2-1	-	CASSAGGSYYNEQFF	TGTGCCAGCAGTGCGGGGGGCAGCTACTACAATGAGCAGTTCTTC
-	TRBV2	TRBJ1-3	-	CASTLRRASGTGNTIYF	TGTGCCAGCACCCTAAGGCGGGCCTCAGGGACTGGAAACACCATATATTTT
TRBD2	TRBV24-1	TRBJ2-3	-	CATSDFVSGGVGADTQYF	TGTGCCACCAGTGATTTCGTTTCGGGGGGGGTCGGGGCAGATACGCAGTATTTT
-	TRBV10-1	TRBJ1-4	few	CASRFSEKLFF	TGCGCCAGCAGATTTAGTGAAAAACTGTTTTTT
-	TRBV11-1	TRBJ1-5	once	CASSSQLNQPQHF	TGTGCCAGCAGCTCCCAGTTAAATCAGCCCCAGCATTTT
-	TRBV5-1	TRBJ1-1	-	CASNGGSSEAFF	TGCGCCAGCAACGGGGGGTCCTCTGAAGCTTTCTTT
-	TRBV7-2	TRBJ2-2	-	CASSLQVSGELFF	TGTGCCAGCAGCTTACAAGTCTCCGGGGAGCTGTTTTTT
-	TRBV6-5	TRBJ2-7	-	CASSYGGAAYEQYF	TGTGCCAGCAGTTACGGCGGGGCAGCCTACGAGCAGTACTTC
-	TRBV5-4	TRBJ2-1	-	CASSLAYNEQFF	TGTGCCAGCAGCTTGGCCTACAATGAGCAGTTCTTC
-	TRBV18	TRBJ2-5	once	CASSPGETQYF	TGTGCCAGCTCCCCCGGGGAGACCCAGTACTTC
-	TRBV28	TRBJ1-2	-	CASSTPGPPNYGYTF	TGTGCCAGCAGTACGCCCGGACCCCCTAACTATGGCTACACCTTC
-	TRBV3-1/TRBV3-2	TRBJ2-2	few	CASSQETTGELFF	TGTGCCAGCAGCCAAGAGACAACCGGGGAGCTGTTTTTT
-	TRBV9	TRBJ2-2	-	CASSVGGQGGTGELFF	TGTGCCAGCAGCGTAGGGGGGCAGGGAGGGACCGGGGAGCTGTTTTTT
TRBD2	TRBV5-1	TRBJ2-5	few	CASSFGLAEETQYF	TGCGCCAGCAGCTTTGGACTAGCGGAAGAGACCCAGTACTTC
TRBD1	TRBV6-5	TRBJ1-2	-	CASSWDRENGYTF	TGTGCCAGCAGCTGGGACAGGGAGAATGGCTACACCTTC
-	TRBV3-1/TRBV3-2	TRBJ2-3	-	CASSLYPDTQYF	TGTGCCAGCAGCCTTTACCCAGATACGCAGTATTTT
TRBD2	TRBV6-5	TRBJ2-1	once	CASSYYSGRDNEQFF	TGTGCCAGCAGTTACTATAGCGGGAGAGACAATGAGCAGTTCTTC
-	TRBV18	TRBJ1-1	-	CASSPPGGRMNTEAFF	TGTGCCAGCTCACCACCGGGAGGGAGGATGAACACTGAAGCTTTCTTT
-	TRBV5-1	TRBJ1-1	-	CASKPSWFRENTEAFF	TGCGCCAGCAAACCCTCGTGGTTTCGAGAGAACACTGAAGCTTTCTTT
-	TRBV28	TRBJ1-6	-	CASSLPGVGDNSPLHF	TGTGCCAGCAGTTTACCCGGGGTAGGGGATAATTCACCCCTCCACTTT
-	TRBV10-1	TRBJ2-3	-	CASSAGAPSTDTQYF	TGCGCCAGCAGTGCCGGGGCACCTAGCACAGATACGCAGTATTTT
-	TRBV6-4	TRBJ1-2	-	CASRGEAGYTF	TGTGCCAGCAGGGGGGAAGCGGGCTACACCTTC
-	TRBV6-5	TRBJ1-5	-	CASSYSRRETQHF	TGTGCCAGCAGTTACTCGAGGAGGGAGACCCAGCATTTT
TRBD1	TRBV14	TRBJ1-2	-	CASSQQGGSGYTF	TGTGCCAGCAGCCAACAGGGGGGGAGTGGCTACACCTTC
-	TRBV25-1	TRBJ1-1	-	CASSGLVPEAFF	TGTGCCAGCAGTGGACTGGTCCCTGAAGCTTTCTTT
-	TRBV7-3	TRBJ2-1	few	CASSLAVAGNNEQFF	TGTGCCAGCAGCTTGGCCGTTGCGGGAAACAATGAGCAGTTCTTC
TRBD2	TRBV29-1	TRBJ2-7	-	CSVTSGVVEYF	TGCAGCGTTACGAGCGGGGTGGTGGAGTACTTC
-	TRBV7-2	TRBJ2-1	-	CASSLGVEQFF	TGTGCCAGCAGCTTGGGGGTTGAGCAGTTCTTC
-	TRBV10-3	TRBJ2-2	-	CAISERGPGVSGELFF	TGTGCCATCAGTGAGAGGGGACCGGGAGTAAGCGGGGAGCTGTTTTTT
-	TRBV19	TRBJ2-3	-	CASSIAATTDTQYF	TGTGCCAGTAGTATTGCAGCGACCACAGATACGCAGTATTTT
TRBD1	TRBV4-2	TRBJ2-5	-	CASNKPGQGAEETQYF	TGTGCCAGCAACAAACCGGGACAGGGGGCCGAAGAGACCCAGTACTTC
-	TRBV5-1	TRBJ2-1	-	CASSLGVPTANEQFF	TGCGCCAGCAGCCTGGGTGTCCCTACGGCCAATGAGCAGTTCTTC
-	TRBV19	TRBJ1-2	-	CASTLGTSGYTF	TGTGCCAGTACCCTGGGGACGAGTGGCTACACCTTC
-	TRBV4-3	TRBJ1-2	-	CASSRGQASNYGYTF	TGCGCCAGCAGCCGGGGGCAGGCGTCTAACTATGGCTACACCTTC
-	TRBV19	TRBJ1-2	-	CASSIAGNSIYGYTF	TGTGCCAGTAGTATAGCGGGAAACAGTATCTATGGCTACACCTTC
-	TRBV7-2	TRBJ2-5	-	CASSLAGAGETQYF	TGTGCCAGCAGCCTTGCCGGGGCCGGGGAGACCCAGTACTTC
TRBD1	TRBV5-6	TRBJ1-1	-	CASGGQANTEAFF	TGTGCCAGTGGGGGACAGGCGAACACTGAAGCTTTCTTT
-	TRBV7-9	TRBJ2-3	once	CASSLLVVTSTDTQYF	TGTGCCAGCAGCTTACTTGTAGTAACTAGCACAGATACGCAGTATTTT
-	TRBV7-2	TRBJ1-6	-	CASSSYSLSGTLFRPLHF	TGTGCCAGCAGCTCATACTCACTATCCGGGACCCTCTTCAGACCCCTCCACTTT
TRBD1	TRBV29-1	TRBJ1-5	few	CSVRTGNQPQHF	TGCAGCGTTAGGACAGGGAATCAGCCCCAGCATTTT
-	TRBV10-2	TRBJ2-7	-	CASSDFYEQYF	TGCGCCAGCAGTGATTTCTACGAGCAGTACTTC
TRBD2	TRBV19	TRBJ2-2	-	CASSSLLAGVKTGELFF	TGTGCCAGTAGCTCGCTACTAGCGGGAGTGAAAACCGGGGAGCTGTTTTTT